This T cell receptor beta chain was recorded in a study of T cells after yellow fever vaccination. Findings of the study overall: On re-exposure, the response was weaker but peaked faster, at day 5 versus 15.

A note on this clonotype: Its antigen is unidentified.

The germline V gene encodes CDR1 LGHDT and CDR2 YNNKEL (reference sequence). The V gene end was trimmed by 6 bases and the J gene end by 2 bases; junction bases not matched to a gene: 6. This CDR3 region has 16 residues. Generation of TCR cDNA used 5'RACE template switching (which added a universal primer site and UMIs). One entry per CDR3 protein, called by TCRdb with MiXCR from the 5' RACE reads. The table lists around 550,000 distinct CDR3 sequences, roughly a fifth of them singletons. The source is a young man who received the YFV17D yellow fever vaccine. The material sequenced was PBMCs, taken 15 days after the yellow fever booster vaccination. The rearrangement links TRBV3-1 to TRBJ2-7, with 14 bases identical to TRBD2. CDR3 nucleotides: TGTGCCAGCAGTCGACTAGCGGGAGGGGCCGCCTACGAGCAGTACTTC. Translated: CASSRLAGGAAYEQYF.